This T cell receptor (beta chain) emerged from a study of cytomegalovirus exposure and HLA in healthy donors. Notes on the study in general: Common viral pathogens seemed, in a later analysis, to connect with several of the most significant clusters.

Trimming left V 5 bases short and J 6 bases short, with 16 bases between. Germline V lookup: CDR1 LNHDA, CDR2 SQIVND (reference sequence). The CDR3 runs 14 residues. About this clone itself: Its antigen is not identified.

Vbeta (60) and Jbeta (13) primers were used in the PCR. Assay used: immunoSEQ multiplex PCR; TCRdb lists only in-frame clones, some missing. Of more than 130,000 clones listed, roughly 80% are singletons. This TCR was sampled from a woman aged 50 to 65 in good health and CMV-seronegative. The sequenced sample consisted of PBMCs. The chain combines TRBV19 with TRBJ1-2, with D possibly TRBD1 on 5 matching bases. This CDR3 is CASSVRGRAHGYTF. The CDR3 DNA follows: TGTGCCAGTAGTGTGCGCGGCAGGGCCCATGGCTACACCTTC. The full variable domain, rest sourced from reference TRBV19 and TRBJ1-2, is DGGITQSPKYLFRKEGQNVTLSCEQNLNHDAMYWYRQDPGQGLRLIYYSQIVNDFQKGDIAEGYSVSREKKESFPLTVTSAQKNPTAFYLCASSVRGRAHGYTFGSGTRLTVV.